This T cell receptor (beta chain) was documented in a study of CD8 T cells in ankylosing spondylitis. Notes on this clonotype: Its specificity is not known.

The V gene's germline CDR1 is SEHNR and CDR2 FQNEAQ (reference sequence). CDR3 length: 14 amino acids. Deletions cut 4 bases from V and 2 bases from J, with 11 bases between. Study-level findings and limits: For ankylosing spondylitis blood, a TCR beta motif of 7 or 8 highly homologous variants appeared characteristic. There were earlier reports of some motif variants in reactive arthritis synovial fluid and blood. There was reportedly significant enrichment of clones that were disease-linked in matched ankylosing spondylitis synovial fluid.

Quantitative 5'-RACE was performed with molecular barcodes, and it yielded the TCR beta libraries. TCRdb passed the 5' RACE reads through MiXCR, listing each CDR3 protein once. Of around 450,000 distinct CDR3 sequences in the sample, 25% to 30% were seen once. The receptor's source is a male donor with ankylosing spondylitis. The chain employs TRBV7-9 and TRBJ2-5; unclear D gene. The sample taken for sequencing was blood, either unsorted or a sorted T cell fraction (not recorded which). CDR3 residues: CASSSLPLQETQYF. The CDR3 DNA follows: TGTGCCAGCAGCTCCCTCCCCCTGCAAGAGACCCAGTACTTC. Using reference TRBV7-9 and TRBJ2-5 for the parts outside the CDR3, the full variable domain is DTGVSQNPRHKITKRGQNVTFRCDPISEHNRLYWYRQTLGQGPEFLTYFQNEAQLEKSRLLSDRFSAERPKGSFSTLEIQRTEQGDSAMYLCASSSLPLQETQYFGPGTRLLVL.